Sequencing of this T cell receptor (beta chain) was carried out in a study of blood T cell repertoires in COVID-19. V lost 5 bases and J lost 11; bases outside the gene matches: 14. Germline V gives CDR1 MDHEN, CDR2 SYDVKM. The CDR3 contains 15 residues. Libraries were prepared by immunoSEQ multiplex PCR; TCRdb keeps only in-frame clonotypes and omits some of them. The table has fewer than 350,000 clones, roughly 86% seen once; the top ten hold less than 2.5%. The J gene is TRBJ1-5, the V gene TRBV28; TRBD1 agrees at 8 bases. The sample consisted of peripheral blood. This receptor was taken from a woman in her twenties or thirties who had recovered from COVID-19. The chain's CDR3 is CASSPPLTGDTSQHF. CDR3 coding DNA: TGTGCCAGCAGTCCCCCGCTGACAGGGGATACGTCCCAGCATTTT. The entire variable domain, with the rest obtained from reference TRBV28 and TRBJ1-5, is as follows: DVKVTQSSRYLVKRTGEKVFLECVQDMDHENMFWYRQDPGLGLRLIYFSYDVKMKEKGDIPEGYSVSREKKERFSLILESASTNQTSMYLCASSPPLTGDTSQHFGDGTRLSIL.